This TCR beta chain was recovered during a study of blood T cells in healthy people across ages. PCR was performed a second time for about 7 to 12 cycles using a sample-barcoded 5' primer and a J-beta primer mix. TCRdb reprocessed the 5' RACE reads with MiXCR, giving one entry per CDR3 protein. The data contain about 830,000 distinct CDR3 sequences, about 62% of them seen just once; the ten biggest clones take up around a quarter. The sample taken for sequencing was blood. This receptor was taken from a man aged 25-40 years in good health.

CDR3 sequence: CSAPHFRAGVNEQFF. CDR3 DNA sequence: TGCAGTGCCCCCCACTTCCGAGCGGGGGTTAATGAGCAGTTCTTC. The genes are TRBV20-1 and TRBJ2-1; TRBD2 matches at 8 bases. This CDR3 comprises 15 residues. Germline V gives CDR1 DFQATT, CDR2 SNEGSKA (reference sequence). The trim removed 6 bases at V and 7 bases at J, leaving 14 bases unmatched.